Included here is one T cell receptor beta chain sequence, with context. CD45RO-negative, CCR7-selected cells formed the naive CD8 fraction, which excluded terminally differentiated effector memory CD45RA+ cells. The data belong to a study of shared clonotypes between healthy human individuals. Study summary: The donors, two women and a few men, were aged 18 to 49. Per donor, three plates held CD4 naive cells, three held CD4 memory, two held CD8 naive and one held CD8 memory.

Only in-frame clones appear in the TCRdb table, and some are missing; sequencing was by immunoSEQ multiplex PCR. This table holds hundreds of thousands of clones, roughly 98% found once. V lost 1 base, J lost 6 bases, and 17 bases lay in between. CDR3 size: 16 residues. CDR1 SGHTA and CDR2 FQGNSA come from the germline V gene. The chain recombines TRBV7-2 with TRBJ2-3; D is perhaps TRBD2 (6 bases). The sequenced sample was naive CD8+ T cells sorted from blood. This clonotype originated in a man aged 30-40 years in good health. This chain's CDR3 is CASSLGRGGPRDTQYF. In DNA form, the CDR3 reads TGTGCCAGCAGCTTAGGCCGGGGAGGCCCCCGGGATACGCAGTATTTT.